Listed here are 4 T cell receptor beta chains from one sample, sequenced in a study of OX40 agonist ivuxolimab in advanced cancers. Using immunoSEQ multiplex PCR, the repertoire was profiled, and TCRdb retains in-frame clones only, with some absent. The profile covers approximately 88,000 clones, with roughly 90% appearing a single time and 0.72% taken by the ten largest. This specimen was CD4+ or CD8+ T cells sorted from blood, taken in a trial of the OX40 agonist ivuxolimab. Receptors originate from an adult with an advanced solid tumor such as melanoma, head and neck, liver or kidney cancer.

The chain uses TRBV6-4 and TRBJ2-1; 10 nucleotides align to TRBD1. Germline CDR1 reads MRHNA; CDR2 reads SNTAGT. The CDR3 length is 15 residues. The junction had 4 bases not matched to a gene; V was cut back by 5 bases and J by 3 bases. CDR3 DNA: TGTGCCAGCAGTACGACAGGGGGCCTCTACAATGAGCAGTTCTTC. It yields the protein CASSTTGGLYNEQFF.

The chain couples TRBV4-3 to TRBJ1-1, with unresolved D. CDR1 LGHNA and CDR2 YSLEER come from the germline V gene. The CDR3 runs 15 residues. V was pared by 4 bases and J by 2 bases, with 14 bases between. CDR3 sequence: CASSRGRTANTEAFF. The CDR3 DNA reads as TGCGCCAGCAGCCGGGGTCGGACGGCTAACACTGAAGCTTTCTTT.

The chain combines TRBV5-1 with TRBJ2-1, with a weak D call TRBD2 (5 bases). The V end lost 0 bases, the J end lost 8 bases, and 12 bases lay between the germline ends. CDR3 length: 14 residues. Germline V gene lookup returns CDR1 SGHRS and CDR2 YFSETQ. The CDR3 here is CASSLDSRVDEQFF. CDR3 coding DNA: TGCGCCAGCAGCTTGGATTCGAGGGTCGATGAGCAGTTCTTC.

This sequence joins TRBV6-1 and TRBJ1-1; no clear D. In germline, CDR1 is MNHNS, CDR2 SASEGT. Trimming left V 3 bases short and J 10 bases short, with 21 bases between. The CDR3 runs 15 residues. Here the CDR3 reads CASSEEVVAQRRAFF. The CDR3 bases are TGTGCCAGCAGTGAGGAGGTCGTGGCCCAAAGACGAGCTTTCTTT.